This T cell receptor (beta chain) was identified in a study of CD8+CD57+ T cells in acquired aplastic anemia. This CDR3 comprises 16 residues. CDR1 and CDR2 from the germline V gene are SGHAT and FQNNGV. With respect to this clonotype: The antigen is undetermined. The junction differs from germline at one of its ends, possibly a read error.

Overall study results and limits: Fewer than 30 CD8+ CDR3 sequences were shared between patients and controls.

According to the study, genomic DNA was the template for TCR beta VDJ and CDR3 profiling. TCRdb reanalysed the reads using MiXCR and keeps one entry per CDR3 protein. Of 400,000 to 450,000 distinct CDR3 sequences in the sample, 65% to 80% were seen once. The specimen was sorted CD4+, CD8+, or CD8+CD57+ T cells (not recorded which) from PBMCs. The chain joins TRBV11-2 to TRBJ2-3; D possibly corresponds to TRBD2 (5 bases). The TCR comes from a human donor in good health, serving as a control. The CDR3 loop reads CASSWPLGELTDTQYF. The DNA for the CDR3 is TGCGCCAGCAGCTGGCCCCTGGGAGAACTCACAGATACGCAGTATTTT.